This T cell receptor (beta chain) derives from a study of vaccination and CD4 T cells after COVID-19. Whole-study context: Participants were administered two doses of either the BNT162b2 or the mRNA-1273 vaccine.

The Oncomine TCR Beta short-read assay was what sequenced the DNA obtained from cultured CD4+ T cells. Via MiXCR, TCRdb re-called the PCR reads, giving one row per CDR3 protein. The sample lists approximately 15,000 distinct CDR3 sequences, around 48% occurring once. As to treatment: approximately 9-day PBMC culture with coronavirus spike peptide pools or control peptides (ViraFEST assay). This clonotype has a handful of counts. Its antigen is not known. CDR3 length: 13 amino acids. Trimming cost V 2 bases and J 6 bases, with 14 bases left between them. Germline assignment: CDR1 GTSNPN and CDR2 SVGIG (reference sequence).

The V gene is TRBV30, the J gene TRBJ2-7; D gene uncertain. The clonotype comes from a human donor who had recovered from COVID-19. Sequencing was carried out using CD4+ T cells from blood, cultured in vitro. The DNA of the CDR3 is TGTGCCTGGAGTCCCCGGGCGTTGGGCGAGCAGTACTTC. It translates to CAWSPRALGEQYF.